A single sample is the source of the 13 T cell receptor beta chains below, sequenced in a study of OX40 agonist ivuxolimab in advanced cancers. Here immunoSEQ multiplex PCR was the method, and the copy in TCRdb shows in-frame clones only, minus some. In the table there are tens of thousands of clones, around 83% of which are singletons. Sequencing was performed on CD4+ or CD8+ T cells sorted from blood, taken in a trial of the OX40 agonist ivuxolimab. The source of these receptors is an adult with an advanced solid tumor such as melanoma, head and neck, liver or kidney cancer.

J is TRBJ2-1 and V is TRBV29-1; TRBD2 agrees at 14 bases. This CDR3 is 15 amino acids long. Germline CDR1 reads SQVTM; CDR2 reads ANQGSEA. V trimming: 3 bases; J trimming: 7 bases; junction bases outside the gene matches: 5. The CDR3 protein is CSVEPRLAGGNEQFF. CDR3 nucleotide sequence: TGCAGCGTTGAGCCCCGACTAGCGGGAGGGAATGAGCAGTTCTTC.

The chain is built from TRBV5-6 and TRBJ1-1; D is possibly TRBD1 (5 bases). V was pared by 0 bases and J by 0 bases, with 15 bases between. The CDR3 runs to 17 residues. CDR1 and CDR2 from the germline V gene are SGHDT and YYEEEE. The DNA for the CDR3 is TGTGCCAGCAGCTTGGCTGGGGCGGTGGCGATGAACACTGAAGCTTTCTTT. Its protein is CASSLAGAVAMNTEAFF.

The chain uses TRBV27 and TRBJ1-2; the D is unclear. Per the germline V gene, CDR1 is MNHEY and CDR2 is SMNVEV (reference sequence). V was trimmed by 6 bases and J by 4 bases, leaving 12 bases between them. There are 13 residues in the CDR3. CDR3 nucleotides: TGTGCCAGCAGCCCGGACCGAGTCTATGGCTACACCTTC. This encodes CASSPDRVYGYTF.

The chain has TRBV10-2 and TRBJ2-1, with 7 bases matching TRBD2. CDR1 WSHSY and CDR2 SAAADI come from the germline V gene. The CDR3 extends over 19 amino acids. V shed 1 base, J shed 0 bases, and the junction held 12 bases outside the gene matches. The CDR3 protein is CASSEWLWLAESSYNEQFF. CDR3 coding DNA: TGCGCCAGCAGTGAGTGGTTGTGGCTAGCGGAAAGCTCCTACAATGAGCAGTTCTTC.

This clone has more than one count but fewer than ten. The chain employs TRBV6-5 and TRBJ2-7; 7 positions agree with TRBD1. Germline CDR1 is MNHEY and CDR2 is SVGAGI. V trimming: 7 bases; J trimming: 3 bases; junction bases outside the gene matches: 9. This CDR3 spans 14 amino acids. CDR3 in amino acids: CASTQDRPLYEQYF. The CDR3 region has the DNA TGTGCCAGCACTCAGGACAGGCCCCTCTACGAGCAGTACTTC.

The genes are TRBV5-1 and TRBJ1-4; tentative D call: TRBD1 (5 bases). Germline V gene data show CDR1 as SGHRS and CDR2 as YFSETQ. V was pared by 0 bases and J by 2 bases, with 8 bases between. The CDR3 extends over 15 amino acids. CDR3 sequence (DNA): TGCGCCAGCAGCTTGGCCGGGACCACTAATGAAAAACTGTTTTTT. It translates to CASSLAGTTNEKLFF.

The gene calls are TRBV6-6 and TRBJ1-4; TRBD1 is a possible D gene (6 bases). The CDR3 length is 16 residues. Looked up from germline, CDR1 is MNHNY and CDR2 is SVGAGI (reference sequence). The germline V and J ends were trimmed by 5 bases and 3 bases, with 16 bases remaining between them. Here the CDR3 DNA reads TGTGCCAGCAGTAGGGTTACTGGACAGTCTAATGAAAAACTGTTTTTT. Translation gives CASSRVTGQSNEKLFF.

Written as DNA, the CDR3 is TGTGCCAGCTCACCACAGGAAGAGAACACTGAAGCTTTCTTT. Translation: CASSPQEENTEAFF. J is TRBJ1-1 and V is TRBV18; no clear D gene. Per the germline V gene, CDR1 is KGHSH and CDR2 is LQKENI. V lost 1 base to trimming and J lost 1 base, with 7 bases between them. The CDR3 covers 14 residues.

This chain links TRBV6-5 with TRBJ1-5, with 8 bases identical to TRBD1. The CDR3 has 14 amino acids. The germline V gene has CDR1 MNHEY and CDR2 SVGAGI. V was pared by 4 bases and J by 1 base, with 0 bases of the junction left unmatched. The CDR3 DNA reads as TGTGCCAGCAGTTGGGACAGGAGCAATCAGCCCCAGCATTTT. Its protein is CASSWDRSNQPQHF.

This clone was observed a single time. The rearrangement uses TRBV6-5 and TRBJ2-1, with a tentative D call TRBD2 (6 bases). The CDR3 runs to 15 residues. The germline V gene encodes CDR1 MNHEY and CDR2 SVGAGI. The V gene lost 4 bases and the J gene lost 0 bases, with 10 bases spanning the gap. This CDR3 is CASSSGLSSYNEQFF. The CDR3 DNA reads TGTGCCAGCAGTTCGGGACTTAGCTCCTACAATGAGCAGTTCTTC.

This clone was recorded only once. J is TRBJ1-4 and V is TRBV25-1, with a weak D call TRBD1 (5 bases). The CDR3 sequence is 13 residues long. CDR1 MGHDK and CDR2 SYGVNS come from the germline V gene. V shed 7 bases and J shed 7 bases, with 13 bases lying between them. CDR3 bases: TGTGCCAGCACGGGCAGGGCAGGTGAAAAACTGTTTTTT. It specifies CASTGRAGEKLFF.

The chain couples TRBV7-2 to TRBJ1-1; 9 bases match TRBD1. The CDR3 runs to 17 residues. Germline lookup yields CDR1 SGHTA and CDR2 FQGNSA. Trimming cost V 0 bases and J 10 bases; bases outside gene matches: 15. The DNA of the CDR3 is TGTGCCAGCAGCTTAGCCGGGGGACAGGGAGAGGGCCCACGAGCTTTCTTT. Its protein product is CASSLAGGQGEGPRAFF.

A single count supports this clone. The chain uses TRBV7-3 and TRBJ2-1; no firm D call. This CDR3 comprises 15 residues. The germline V gene encodes CDR1 SGHTA and CDR2 FQGTGA. The V and J ends lost 2 bases and 1 base respectively, with 9 bases between them. The CDR3 region is CASSLLKGSYNEQFF. CDR3 DNA sequence: TGTGCCAGCAGCTTACTCAAGGGATCCTACAATGAGCAGTTCTTC.